The clone carrying this TCR beta chain was counted a single time. Antigen: not known. The data are from a study of T cell responses to AZD1222 COVID-19 vaccine. The method was immunoSEQ multiplex PCR; TCRdb's version includes in-frame clones alone and lacks a portion of them. The table has roughly 110,000 clones, around 90% seen once. Findings and caveats of the study: Nearly half of spike-specific TCRs reportedly target variant regions that are unmutated in the B.1.351 and B.1.1.7 variants.

This sequence was found in an adult in good health. Sample: peripheral blood, taken on day 0 of AZD1222 vaccination.

This chain's CDR3 is CASSSSTDTQYF. In nucleotides, the CDR3 is TGCGCCAGCAGCTCCTCCACAGATACGCAGTATTTT. The chain carries TRBV5-1 and TRBJ2-3; D ambiguous. Trimming pared 3 bases from V and 2 bases from J, leaving 4 bases between. This CDR3 contains 12 residues. From germline, CDR1 is SGHRS and CDR2 YFSETQ.